Reported below is one T cell receptor (beta chain). The data belong to a study of control samples from healthy donors and cancer patients. Generated by immunoSEQ multiplex PCR, the TCRdb table keeps only in-frame clones and is missing some. The repertoire holds some 130,000 clones, with over 85% as singletons. This receptor was identified in a man aged 30 to 39 in good health. Specimen: blood.

The CDR3 DNA is TGTGCCAGCAAACTAGCGGGAGCCCCCCAAGAGACCCAGTACTTC. Protein product: CASKLAGAPQETQYF. This rearrangement joins TRBV2 to TRBJ2-5; 11 nucleotides agree with TRBD2. The CDR3 is made up of 15 amino acids. Germline V CDR1 and CDR2: SNHLY, FYNNEI. With V trimmed by 7 bases and J by 1 base, 5 bases remained unmatched. Looking up the rest from reference TRBV2 and TRBJ2-5 gives the full variable domain: EPEVTQTPSHQVTQMGQEVILRCVPISNHLYFYWYRQILGQKVEFLVSFYNNEISEKSEIFDDQFSVERPDGSNFTLKIRSTKLEDSAMYFCASKLAGAPQETQYFGPGTRLLVL.